One and the same sample provided the 5 T cell receptor beta chains below, sequenced in a study of T cells in tuberculosis. Clones were read by immunoSEQ multiplex PCR, and TCRdb kept only the in-frame ones, dropping some. The table lists 29,000 or so clones, 92% of them singletons, with 6.8% in the top ten. Time point: new active TB diagnosis, blood taken before or within 7 days of starting treatment. Sequenced here: PBMCs, sampled at tuberculosis diagnosis. These receptors all come from an adult with tuberculosis.

The CDR3 bases are TGCGCCAGCAGATCCGGGGGGAGCTCCTACGAGCAGTACTTC. This encodes CASRSGGSSYEQYF. The chain recombines TRBV4-1 with TRBJ2-7, with TRBD2 identical over 7 bases. Germline V lookup: CDR1 MGHRA, CDR2 YSYEKL. V lost 6 bases and J lost 0; bases outside the gene matches: 5. The CDR3 spans 14 residues.

V gene TRBV6-4 combines with J gene TRBJ1-1, with D uncertain. The V end was cut by 0 bases, the J end by 1 base, with 3 bases between. This CDR3 has 13 residues. Germline assignment: CDR1 MRHNA and CDR2 SNTAGT. The CDR3 nucleotides read TGTGCCAGCAGTGACTCACAGAACACTGAAGCTTTCTTT. Its translation: CASSDSQNTEAFF.

The J gene is TRBJ2-7, the V gene TRBV15, with D tentatively TRBD1 (5 bases). The CDR3 contains 13 residues. CDR1 and CDR2 (germline): LNHNV, YYDKDF (reference sequence). Trimming left V 5 bases short and J 5 bases short, with 13 bases between. CDR3 protein: CATSSGSLNEQYF. The CDR3, as DNA: TGTGCCACCAGCTCAGGGTCTCTTAACGAGCAGTACTTC.

This clone has more than one count but fewer than ten. This chain links TRBV9 with TRBJ2-2, with 7 bases lining up with TRBD1. CDR1 SGDLS and CDR2 YYNGEE come from the germline V gene. Trimming removed 0 bases from V and 7 bases from J; junction bases left unmatched: 3. This CDR3 contains 14 residues. For the CDR3, the DNA is TGTGCCAGCAGCGTAGAGGGGGCCAGCGGGGAGCTGTTTTTT. Translated: CASSVEGASGELFF.

This clone is a singleton in its sample. The chain joins TRBV28 to TRBJ2-1; D may be TRBD1 (5 bases). CDR3 length: 15 residues. The germline V and J ends were trimmed by 7 bases and 7 bases, with 20 bases remaining between them. Germline assignment: CDR1 MDHEN and CDR2 SYDVKM. In DNA form, the CDR3 reads TGTGCCAGCAAGAGTTACAGGATCGTCGGGAATGAGCAGTTCTTC. Translated: CASKSYRIVGNEQFF.